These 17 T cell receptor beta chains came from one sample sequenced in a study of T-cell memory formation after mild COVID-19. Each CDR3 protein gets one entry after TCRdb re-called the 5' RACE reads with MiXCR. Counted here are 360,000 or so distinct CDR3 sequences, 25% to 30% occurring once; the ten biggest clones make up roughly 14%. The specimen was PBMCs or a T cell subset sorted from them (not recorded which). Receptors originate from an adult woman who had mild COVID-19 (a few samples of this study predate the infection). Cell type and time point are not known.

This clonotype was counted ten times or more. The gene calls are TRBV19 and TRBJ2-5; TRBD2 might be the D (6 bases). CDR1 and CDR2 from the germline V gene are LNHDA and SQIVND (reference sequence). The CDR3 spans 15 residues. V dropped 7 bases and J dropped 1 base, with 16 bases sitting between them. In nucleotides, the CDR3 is TGTGCCAGTAAAGATGGAGGAGGGATCCAAGAGACCCAGTACTTC. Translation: CASKDGGGIQETQYF.

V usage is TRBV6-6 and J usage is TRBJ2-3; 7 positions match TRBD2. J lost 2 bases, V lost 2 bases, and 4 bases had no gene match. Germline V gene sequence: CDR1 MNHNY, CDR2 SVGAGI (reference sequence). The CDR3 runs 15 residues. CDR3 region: CASSYDTSATDTQYF. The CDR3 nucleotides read TGTGCCAGCAGTTACGACACTAGCGCCACAGATACGCAGTATTTT.

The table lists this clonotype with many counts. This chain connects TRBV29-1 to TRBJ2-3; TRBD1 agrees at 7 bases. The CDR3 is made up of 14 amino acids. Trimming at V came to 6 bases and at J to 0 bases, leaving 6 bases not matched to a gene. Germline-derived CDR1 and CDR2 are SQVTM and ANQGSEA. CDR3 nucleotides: TGCAGCGTGGCCCCGGGACAGAGCACAGATACGCAGTATTTT. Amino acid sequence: CSVAPGQSTDTQYF.

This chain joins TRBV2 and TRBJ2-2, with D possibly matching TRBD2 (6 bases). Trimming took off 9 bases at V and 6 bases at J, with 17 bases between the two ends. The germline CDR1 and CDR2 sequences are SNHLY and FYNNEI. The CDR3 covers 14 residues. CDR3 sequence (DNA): TGTGCCAGTAAATCGGGAGATGGGGCCGGGGAGCTGTTTTTT. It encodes CASKSGDGAGELFF.

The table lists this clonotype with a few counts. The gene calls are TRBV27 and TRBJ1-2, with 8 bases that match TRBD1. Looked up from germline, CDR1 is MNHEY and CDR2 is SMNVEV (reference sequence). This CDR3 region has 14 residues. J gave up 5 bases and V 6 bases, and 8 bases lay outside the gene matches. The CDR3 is CASRGTGWRYGYTF. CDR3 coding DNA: TGTGCCAGCAGAGGGACAGGCTGGCGGTATGGCTACACCTTC.

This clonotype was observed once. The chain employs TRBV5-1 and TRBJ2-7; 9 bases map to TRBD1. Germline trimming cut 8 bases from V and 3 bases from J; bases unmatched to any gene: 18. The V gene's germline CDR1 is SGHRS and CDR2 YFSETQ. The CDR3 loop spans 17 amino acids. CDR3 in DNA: TGCGCCAGTAGGATCTCCTGGGACAGGGAGGGTGGCTACGAGCAGTACTTC. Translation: CASRISWDREGGYEQYF. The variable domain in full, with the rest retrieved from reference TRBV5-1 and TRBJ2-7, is KAGVTQTPRYLIKTRGQQVTLSCSPISGHRSVSWYQQTPGQGLQFLFEYFSETQRNKGNFPGRFSGRQFSNSRSEMNVSTLELGDSALYLCASRISWDREGGYEQYFGPGTRLTVT.

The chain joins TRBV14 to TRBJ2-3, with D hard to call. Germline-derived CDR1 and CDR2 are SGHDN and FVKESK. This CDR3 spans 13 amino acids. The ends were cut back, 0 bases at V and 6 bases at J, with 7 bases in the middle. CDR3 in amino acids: CASSQDNMDTQYF. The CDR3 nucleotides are TGTGCCAGCAGCCAAGATAATATGGATACGCAGTATTTT.

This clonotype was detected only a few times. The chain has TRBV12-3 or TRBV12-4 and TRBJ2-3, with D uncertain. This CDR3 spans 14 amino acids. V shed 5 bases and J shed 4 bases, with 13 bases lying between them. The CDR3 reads CASSPFLDADTQYF. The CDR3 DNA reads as TGTGCCAGCAGTCCCTTCCTGGACGCAGATACGCAGTATTTT.

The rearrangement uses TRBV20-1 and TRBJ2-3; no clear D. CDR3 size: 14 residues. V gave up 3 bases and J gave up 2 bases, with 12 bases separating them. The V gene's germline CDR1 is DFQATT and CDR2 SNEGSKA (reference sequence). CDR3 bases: TGCAGTGCTAGTTTATTCCGGTACACAGATACGCAGTATTTT. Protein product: CSASLFRYTDTQYF.

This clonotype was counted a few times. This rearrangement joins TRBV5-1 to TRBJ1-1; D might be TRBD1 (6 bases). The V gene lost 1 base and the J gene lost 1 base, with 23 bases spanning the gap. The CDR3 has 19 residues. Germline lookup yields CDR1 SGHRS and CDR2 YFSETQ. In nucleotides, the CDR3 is TGCGCCAGCAGCTTGAATCTGTCGGGGGCCACAAGAAGGAACACTGAAGCTTTCTTT. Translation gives CASSLNLSGATRRNTEAFF.

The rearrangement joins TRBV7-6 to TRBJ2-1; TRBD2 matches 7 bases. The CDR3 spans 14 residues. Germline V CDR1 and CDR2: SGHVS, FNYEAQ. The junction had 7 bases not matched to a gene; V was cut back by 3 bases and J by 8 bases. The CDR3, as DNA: TGTGCCAGCAGCTTCACGGGGGGTACTGATGAGCAGTTCTTC. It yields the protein CASSFTGGTDEQFF.

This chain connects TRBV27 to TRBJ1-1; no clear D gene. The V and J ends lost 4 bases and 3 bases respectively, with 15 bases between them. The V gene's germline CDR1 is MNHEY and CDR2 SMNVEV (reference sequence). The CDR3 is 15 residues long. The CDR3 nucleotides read TGTGCCAGCAGTTCTTTCCCGGGCCAGGACACTGAAGCTTTCTTT. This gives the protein CASSSFPGQDTEAFF.

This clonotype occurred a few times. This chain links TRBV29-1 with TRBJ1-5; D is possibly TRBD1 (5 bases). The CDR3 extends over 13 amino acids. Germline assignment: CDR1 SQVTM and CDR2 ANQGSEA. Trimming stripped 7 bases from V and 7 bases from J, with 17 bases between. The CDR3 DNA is TGCAGCGCCCGACAGTCCAATGGACAGCCCCAGCATTTT. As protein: CSARQSNGQPQHF.

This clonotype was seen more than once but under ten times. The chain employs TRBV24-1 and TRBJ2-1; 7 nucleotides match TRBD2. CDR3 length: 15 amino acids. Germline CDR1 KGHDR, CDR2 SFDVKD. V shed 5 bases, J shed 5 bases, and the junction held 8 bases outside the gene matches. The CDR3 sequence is CATSGTSVLDNEQFF. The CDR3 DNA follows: TGTGCCACCAGTGGTACTAGCGTCTTGGACAATGAGCAGTTCTTC.

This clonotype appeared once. The CDR3 spells CASSLLANEQYF. For the CDR3, the DNA is TGTGCCAGCAGCTTATTAGCAAACGAGCAGTACTTC. The rearrangement links TRBV7-6 to TRBJ2-7, with D unresolved. Deletions cut 2 bases from V and 5 bases from J, with 7 bases between. The V gene's germline CDR1 is SGHVS and CDR2 FNYEAQ. The CDR3 is 12 residues long.

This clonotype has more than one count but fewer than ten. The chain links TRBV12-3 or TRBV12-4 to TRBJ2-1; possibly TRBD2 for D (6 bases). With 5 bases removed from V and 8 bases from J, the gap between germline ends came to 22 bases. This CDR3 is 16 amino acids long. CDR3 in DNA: TGTGCCAGCAGTCCCTCCCTAGGCGGGAAGTTGGATGAGCAGTTCTTC. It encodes CASSPSLGGKLDEQFF.

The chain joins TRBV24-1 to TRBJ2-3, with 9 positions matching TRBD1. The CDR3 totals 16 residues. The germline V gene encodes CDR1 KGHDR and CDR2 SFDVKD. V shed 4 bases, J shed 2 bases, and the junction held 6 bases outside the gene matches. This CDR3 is CATSEPGQGITDTQYF. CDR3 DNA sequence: TGTGCCACCAGTGAACCGGGACAGGGCATCACAGATACGCAGTATTTT.